Below, 12 T cell receptor beta chains from the same sample are listed, as sequenced in a study of blood T cell repertoires in COVID-19. TCRdb's table, derived via immunoSEQ multiplex PCR, lists solely in-frame clones and lacks some. The sample carries some 300,000 clones, about nine tenths recorded once. Sequencing was performed on PBMCs or T cells enriched from blood (not recorded which). These receptor sequences come from a woman aged 40 to 49 who had recovered from COVID-19.

The J gene is TRBJ2-7, the V gene TRBV5-8; TRBD1 agrees at 9 bases. The CDR3 has 15 residues. With 3 bases clipped from V and 1 base from J, the junction kept 5 bases outside the gene matches. Germline V gene data show CDR1 as SGHTS and CDR2 as YDEGEE. The CDR3 sequence is CASSSLGTGSYEQYF. CDR3 DNA: TGTGCCAGCAGCTCCCTAGGGACAGGGTCCTACGAGCAGTACTTC. The full variable domain, completed using reference TRBV5-8 and TRBJ2-7, is EAGVTQSPTHLIKTRGQQATLRCSPISGHTSVYWYQQALGLGLQFLLWYDEGEERNRGNFPPRFSGRQFPNYSSELNVNALELEDSALYLCASSSLGTGSYEQYFGPGTRLTVT.

The chain combines TRBV7-2 with TRBJ1-1; 12 bases map to TRBD1. Looked up from germline, CDR1 is SGHTA and CDR2 is FQGNSA. Germline trimming cut 0 bases from V and 5 bases from J; bases unmatched to any gene: 7. The CDR3 extends over 17 amino acids. The CDR3 protein is CASSLAGTGGAGTEAFF. For the CDR3, the DNA is TGTGCCAGCAGCTTAGCGGGGACAGGGGGCGCGGGGACTGAAGCTTTCTTT.

The V and J genes are TRBV10-3 and TRBJ2-1, with D hard to call. V lost 3 bases and J 7 bases, leaving 7 bases between the germline ends. The CDR3 runs to 12 residues. CDR1 is ENHRY, CDR2 SYGVKD, per germline. The CDR3 DNA sequence: TGTGCCATCAGTGACCAGGTAAATGAGCAGTTCTTC. Encoded protein: CAISDQVNEQFF.

CDR3 sequence (DNA): TGCAGCGTTGAGGCAGGGGGGACGAACACCATATATTTT. It translates to CSVEAGGTNTIYF. The gene calls are TRBV29-1 and TRBJ1-3, with TRBD1 matching over 7 bases. The CDR3 consists of 13 residues. Germline V gives CDR1 SQVTM, CDR2 ANQGSEA. V lost 3 bases, J lost 7 bases, and 6 bases stayed unmatched.

The chain carries TRBV5-4 and TRBJ1-1; 7 positions match TRBD1. The J segment lost 10 bases and the V segment lost 5 bases, leaving 14 bases of the junction unmatched. CDR1 SGHNT and CDR2 YYREEE come from the germline V gene (reference sequence). The CDR3 contains 14 residues. The CDR3 loop is CASSEGGDGMSAFF. The CDR3 DNA is TGTGCCAGCAGTGAAGGGGGCGATGGGATGTCAGCTTTCTTT.

The chain has TRBV7-8 and TRBJ2-7; weak D call: TRBD1 (6 bases). The V end lost 1 base, the J end lost 2 bases, and 12 bases lay between the germline ends. Germline lookup yields CDR1 SGHVS and CDR2 FQNEAQ. The CDR3 has 15 residues. The CDR3 coding sequence is TGTGCCAGCAGCTTAGGGGCAGGGGTCCCCTACGAGCAGTACTTC. This codes for CASSLGAGVPYEQYF.

The chain joins TRBV6-5 to TRBJ2-1; D unclear. This CDR3 is built from 14 residues. Germline CDR1 MNHEY, CDR2 SVGAGI. The germline V and J ends were trimmed by 0 bases and 5 bases, with 8 bases remaining between them. This CDR3 is CASSYSSQDNEQFF. As DNA, the CDR3 is TGTGCCAGCAGTTACTCCTCCCAGGACAATGAGCAGTTCTTC.

The rearrangement joins TRBV12-2 to TRBJ1-5; TRBD1 was called by the table and not checked on the DNA. TRBV12-2 corresponds to a pseudogene. CDR3 size: 20 residues. The CDR3 bases are TGTGCAAGTCGCTTAGCCGAATCACGCGACAGGAACTGCGACAATCAGCCCCAGCATTTT. It translates to CASRLAESRDRNCDNQPQHF.

This clone was picked up one time. V and J are TRBV18 and TRBJ1-6; TRBD1 agrees at 9 bases. J was trimmed by 8 bases and V by 1 base; bases with no gene match: 6. This CDR3 is built from 16 residues. Germline V gene lookup returns CDR1 KGHSH and CDR2 LQKENI. The chain's CDR3 is CASSPQLTGGDSPLHF. CDR3 DNA: TGTGCCAGCTCACCACAACTGACAGGGGGAGATTCACCCCTCCACTTT.

In its sample, this clone was seen once. The gene calls are TRBV10-3 and TRBJ1-2; D gene ambiguous. Trimming stripped 4 bases from V and 0 bases from J, with 12 bases between. The CDR3 runs to 15 residues. CDR1 and CDR2 (germline): ENHRY, SYGVKD. Here the CDR3 reads CAISGFRETNYGYTF. The DNA for the CDR3 is TGTGCCATCAGTGGCTTCCGGGAGACTAACTATGGCTACACCTTC.

The J gene is TRBJ2-7, the V gene TRBV25-1, with a possible D match to TRBD2 (5 bases). Germline V gene data show CDR1 as MGHDK and CDR2 as SYGVNS. Deletions cut 4 bases from V and 1 base from J, with 11 bases between. CDR3 length equals 14 residues. The CDR3, as DNA: TGTGCCAGCAGTGCGTCGCTAGCATCCTACGAGCAGTACTTC. Encoded protein: CASSASLASYEQYF.

The chain uses TRBV5-4 and TRBJ2-1; TRBD2 aligns across 15 bases. The CDR3 has 15 residues. V dropped 4 bases and J dropped 6; count of bases not matched to a gene: 2. Germline loops: CDR1 SGHNT, CDR2 YYREEE (reference sequence). CDR3 region: CASSQGLAGGNEQFF. CDR3 nucleotide sequence: TGTGCCAGCAGCCAGGGACTAGCGGGGGGCAATGAGCAGTTCTTC.